The 25 T cell receptor beta chains below all came from one sample that was sequenced in a study of PD-1 blockade in classical Hodgkin lymphoma. Libraries were prepared by immunoSEQ multiplex PCR; TCRdb keeps only in-frame clonotypes and omits some of them. This table has 15,000 to 20,000 clones, around 80% appearing once. Each patient's relapse followed autologous stem cell transplantation, and brentuximab vedotin exposure varied. Here the sequenced sample was peripheral blood mononuclear cells (PBMCs), taken at baseline. The receptor set was obtained from a human donor with classical Hodgkin lymphoma.

This sequence joins TRBV30 and TRBJ1-1; D gene unclear. Trimming cost V 4 bases and J 2 bases, with 8 bases left between them. Germline V CDR1 and CDR2: GTSNPN, SVGIG (reference sequence). The CDR3 contains 12 residues. CDR3 region: CAWTPGNTEAFF. For the CDR3, the DNA is TGTGCCTGGACCCCAGGAAACACTGAAGCTTTCTTT.

The chain joins TRBV2 to TRBJ2-7, with D unresolved. The CDR3 consists of 14 residues. Between the trimmed V and J ends, which lost 4 bases and 1 base, there was a span of 11 bases. CDR1 and CDR2 (germline): SNHLY, FYNNEI. CDR3 in DNA: TGTGCCAGCAGTGGGCAGGCCGGATCCTACGAGCAGTACTTC. Translated, it gives CASSGQAGSYEQYF.

This rearrangement joins TRBV7-9 to TRBJ2-3; D is undetermined. Trimming cost V 2 bases and J 4 bases, with 7 bases left between them. CDR3 size: 13 residues. CDR1 is SEHNR and CDR2 is FQNEAQ in the germline V gene (reference sequence). The CDR3 is CASSLIGADTQYF. The CDR3 nucleotides are TGTGCCAGCAGCTTAATTGGGGCAGATACGCAGTATTTT.

The V and J genes are TRBV14 and TRBJ1-1; tentatively, D is TRBD1 (5 bases). The CDR3 extends over 13 amino acids. Trimming took 1 base from V and 7 from J, leaving 10 bases between them. CDR1 SGHDN and CDR2 FVKESK come from the germline V gene. CDR3 sequence reads: CASSQVGRYEAFF. As DNA, the CDR3 is TGTGCCAGCAGCCAAGTGGGACGGTATGAAGCTTTCTTT. Full variable domain (remainder filled in from reference TRBV14 and TRBJ1-1): EAGVTQFPSHSVIEKGQTVTLRCDPISGHDNLYWYRRVMGKEIKFLLHFVKESKQDESGMPNNRFLAERTGGTYSTLKVQPAELEDSGVYFCASSQVGRYEAFFGQGTRLTVV.

The chain employs TRBV5-6 and TRBJ2-7; D gene unclear. Germline CDR1 and CDR2: SGHDT and YYEEEE. The CDR3 is 15 amino acids. With 2 bases removed from V and 0 bases from J, the gap between germline ends came to 12 bases. CDR3 sequence (DNA): TGTGCCAGCAGCTTATGGGTCAGTTCCTCCTACGAGCAGTACTTC. Encoded protein: CASSLWVSSSYEQYF.

The chain links TRBV6-4 to TRBJ2-1; D is possibly TRBD2 (5 bases). This CDR3 is 16 amino acids long. From germline, CDR1 is MRHNA and CDR2 SNTAGT. Trimming shortened V by 4 bases and J by 7 bases, and 20 bases separated the two germline ends. In nucleotides, the CDR3 is TGTGCCAGCAGTGTGGGGATCGAGACCGGCGGGAATGAGCAGTTCTTC. Translation: CASSVGIETGGNEQFF.

The V gene is TRBV6-6, the J gene TRBJ1-1, with 8 bases identical to TRBD1. The V gene's germline CDR1 is MNHNY and CDR2 SVGAGI (reference sequence). This CDR3 is 13 amino acids long. The ends lost 8 bases at V and 5 bases at J; junction bases unmatched: 7. The CDR3 protein is CASGRTGKTEAFF. The CDR3 DNA is TGTGCCAGCGGACGGACAGGGAAGACTGAAGCTTTCTTT.

V and J are TRBV30 and TRBJ1-2; D call uncertain. From germline, CDR1 is GTSNPN and CDR2 SVGIG (reference sequence). Trimming shortened V by 5 bases and J by 4 bases, and 17 bases separated the two germline ends. CDR3 length: 14 amino acids. The CDR3 region is CAWVITSWGYGYTF. The CDR3 DNA follows: TGTGCCTGGGTCATCACGTCCTGGGGCTATGGCTACACCTTC.

The chain carries TRBV9 and TRBJ2-2; 7 bases are a match to TRBD2. This CDR3 contains 17 residues. J was trimmed by 1 base and V by 0 bases; bases with no gene match: 6. Germline V gene lookup returns CDR1 SGDLS and CDR2 YYNGEE. The CDR3 loop reads CASSVARGEMNTGELFF. In nucleotides, the CDR3 is TGTGCCAGCAGCGTAGCTCGGGGGGAGATGAACACCGGGGAGCTGTTTTTT.

The J gene is TRBJ2-1, the V gene TRBV2; 11 positions match TRBD2. With 5 bases clipped from V and 3 bases from J, the junction kept 6 bases outside the gene matches. The CDR3 contains 16 residues. Germline V gives CDR1 SNHLY, CDR2 FYNNEI. CDR3 protein: CASSLTGTSGYNEQFF. The CDR3, as DNA: TGTGCCAGCAGTCTAACCGGGACTAGCGGCTACAATGAGCAGTTCTTC.

CDR3 residues: CASSSPQGAREGYTF. CDR3 in DNA: TGTGCCAGCAGTTCGCCTCAGGGGGCACGAGAGGGCTACACCTTC. The V gene is TRBV6-5, the J gene TRBJ1-2, with 8 bases fitting TRBD1. Germline CDR1 reads MNHEY; CDR2 reads SVGAGI. Trimming cost V 4 bases and J 8 bases; bases outside gene matches: 12. The CDR3 extends over 15 amino acids.

The chain employs TRBV7-6 and TRBJ2-3; D is undetermined. Per the germline V gene, CDR1 is SGHVS and CDR2 is FNYEAQ. The CDR3 sequence is 13 residues long. V lost 2 bases and J 3 bases, leaving 6 bases between the germline ends. CDR3 in DNA: TGTGCCAGCAGCTTACAACTTACAGATACGCAGTATTTT. This codes for CASSLQLTDTQYF. Supplemented by reference TRBV7-6 and TRBJ2-3, the full variable domain reads GAGVSQSPRYKVTKRGQDVALRCDPISGHVSLYWYRQALGQGPEFLTYFNYEAQQDKSGLPNDRFSAERPEGSISTLTIQRTEQRDSAMYRCASSLQLTDTQYFGPGTRLTVL.

In this sample, this clone turned up a few times. V and J are TRBV7-8 and TRBJ1-1, with TRBD1 matching over 7 bases. The junction had 15 bases not matched to a gene; V was cut back by 3 bases and J by 5 bases. Germline lookup yields CDR1 SGHVS and CDR2 FQNEAQ. The CDR3 length is 17 residues. The CDR3: CASSFFPTGIILTEAFF. The CDR3 DNA reads TGTGCCAGCAGCTTTTTCCCGACAGGGATTATACTAACTGAAGCTTTCTTT.

V is TRBV7-9 and J is TRBJ2-5; 7 bases are shared with TRBD2. Germline loops: CDR1 SEHNR, CDR2 FQNEAQ (reference sequence). V dropped 1 base and J dropped 4; count of bases not matched to a gene: 15. The CDR3 is 18 residues long. CDR3 in amino acids: CASSLGRLAGLMGETQYF. The DNA of the CDR3 is TGTGCCAGCAGCTTAGGGCGATTAGCGGGCCTGATGGGAGAGACCCAGTACTTC.

The chain uses TRBV11-3 and TRBJ1-2; 10 nucleotides align to TRBD1. Trimming took 5 bases from V and 8 from J; bases not matched to a gene: 8. Germline CDR1 is SGHNT and CDR2 is YENEEA. The CDR3 sequence is 14 residues long. The CDR3 DNA reads as TGTGCCAGCAGCAGCCGGGACAGGGGACGAGGCTACACCTTC. Its protein is CASSSRDRGRGYTF. The full variable domain, completed using reference TRBV11-3 and TRBJ1-2, is EAGVVQSPRYKIIEKKQPVAFWCNPISGHNTLYWYLQNLGQGPELLIRYENEEAVDDSQLPKDRFSAERLKGVDSTLKIQPAELGDSAVYLCASSSRDRGRGYTFGSGTRLTVV.

The chain is built from TRBV28 and TRBJ1-2; D might be TRBD1 (5 bases). Germline V gene sequence: CDR1 MDHEN, CDR2 SYDVKM. The CDR3 is 15 amino acids. V lost 6 bases to trimming and J lost 5 bases, with 19 bases between them. The CDR3 protein is CASSRLRGGGYGYTF. The CDR3 bases are TGTGCCAGCAGCAGACTGCGGGGCGGGGGTTATGGCTACACCTTC.

This clone was counted between two and nine times. The chain uses TRBV27 and TRBJ2-1; D may be TRBD2 (6 bases). The CDR3 runs 16 residues. The V gene's germline CDR1 is MNHEY and CDR2 SMNVEV (reference sequence). V was clipped by 2 bases and J by 3 bases, with 14 bases between them. Here the CDR3 reads CASSLLISGVYNEQFF. For the CDR3, the DNA is TGTGCCAGCAGTTTACTAATTAGCGGAGTCTACAATGAGCAGTTCTTC.

This rearrangement joins TRBV13 to TRBJ2-7; 12 bases are a match to TRBD2. CDR3 length: 14 residues. The germline gives CDR1 PRHDT, CDR2 FYEKMQ (reference sequence). Losses at the gene ends were 5 bases for V and 3 bases for J; bases not matched to a gene: 2. This CDR3 reads CASSGGLAGYEQYF. In DNA form, the CDR3 reads TGTGCCAGCAGCGGGGGACTAGCGGGCTACGAGCAGTACTTC.

This clone came up a few times. Other DNA variants within this sample encode the same CDR3. This rearrangement joins TRBV30 to TRBJ1-1; D is ambiguous. The CDR3 spans 14 residues. The V gene lost 4 bases and the J gene lost 6 bases, with 18 bases spanning the gap. Germline CDR1 reads GTSNPN; CDR2 reads SVGIG (reference sequence). The CDR3: CAWTPPPGVSEAFF. The DNA for the CDR3 is TGTGCCTGGACCCCCCCCCCAGGCGTCTCTGAAGCTTTCTTT. The full variable domain, with the rest looked up from reference TRBV30 and TRBJ1-1, is SQTIHQWPATLVQPVGSPLSLECTVEGTSNPNLYWYRQAAGRGLQLLFYSVGIGQISSEVPQNLSASRPQDRQFILSSKKLLLSDSGFYLCAWTPPPGVSEAFFGQGTRLTVV.

The chain couples TRBV6-1 to TRBJ1-4; D gene ambiguous. Looked up from germline, CDR1 is MNHNS and CDR2 is SASEGT. This CDR3 contains 17 residues. The germline V and J ends were trimmed by 1 base and 2 bases, with 14 bases remaining between them. The DNA for the CDR3 is TGTGCCAGCAGTGAAGACGTTCTGGCGGTGACTAATGAAAAACTGTTTTTT. It is translated as CASSEDVLAVTNEKLFF.

On this clone itself: The junction departs from the called germline gene at one end, perhaps through a read error. This chain uses TRBV28 with TRBJ2-7; D possibly matches TRBD1 or TRBD2 (5 bases each). CDR3 length equals 11 residues. CDR1 is MDHEN and CDR2 is SYDVKM in the germline V gene. The CDR3 here is CASRGTPPLRF. The DNA for the CDR3 is TGTGCCAGCAGGGGGACGCCCCCCTTACGCTTC.

This clone ranks as medium-sized. The chain uses TRBV19 and TRBJ2-1; 7 bases fit TRBD2. CDR3 size: 14 residues. Unmatched junction bases numbered 8, after V lost 5 bases and J lost 7 bases. CDR1 is LNHDA and CDR2 is SQIVND in the germline V gene (reference sequence). CDR3: CASSWGRGGNEQFF. The CDR3, as DNA: TGTGCCAGTAGTTGGGGTCGGGGAGGGAATGAGCAGTTCTTC.

The CDR3 sequence: CASSLLGDRVKNEQFF. The CDR3 DNA reads TGTGCCAGCAGCTTGTTAGGGGACAGGGTGAAAAATGAGCAGTTCTTC. This chain connects TRBV7-6 to TRBJ2-1; 9 positions match TRBD1. Germline V gives CDR1 SGHVS, CDR2 FNYEAQ. CDR3 size: 16 residues. The junction had 10 bases not matched to a gene; V was cut back by 3 bases and J by 7 bases.

The genes are TRBV5-6 and TRBJ1-1; D is uncertain. The CDR3 totals 13 residues. The germline V gene has CDR1 SGHDT and CDR2 YYEEEE. Trimming shortened V by 0 bases and J by 1 base, and 4 bases separated the two germline ends. The CDR3 loop reads CASSLVWNTEAFF. For the CDR3, the DNA is TGTGCCAGCAGCTTGGTCTGGAACACTGAAGCTTTCTTT.

The gene calls are TRBV30 and TRBJ1-1; D is possibly TRBD1 (6 bases). The length of the CDR3 is 15 residues. From germline, CDR1 is GTSNPN and CDR2 SVGIG (reference sequence). The V end lost 3 bases, the J end lost 6 bases, and 20 bases lay between the germline ends. The CDR3 here is CAWRATGLSGSEAFF. The DNA for the CDR3 is TGTGCCTGGAGGGCCACAGGGCTAAGTGGGTCTGAAGCTTTCTTT.